This is a list of T cell receptor beta chains from one sample in a study of CD8+ T cells in alopecia areata. Profiled with immunoSEQ multiplex PCR; TCRdb holds only in-frame clones, not every one. The table lists 150,000 to 250,000 clones, roughly three fifths of them singletons. The input for sequencing was CD4+ T cells sorted from blood, taken at week 4, from a patient treated with tofacitinib. These receptors originate from a human donor with alopecia areata. CDR3s include the opening cysteine and the closing phenylalanine or tryptophan. The D gene is left open where the match is weak. Expanded clones get a size class; other rows say once, few or many, or leave the size out.

TRBV7-2,TRBJ1-6,.,TRBD1,TGTGCCAGCAGCTTAATGGGACAGGGGTCTTCACCCCTCCACTTT,CASSLMGQGSSPLHF
TRBV7-9,TRBJ2-3,.,.,TGTGCCAGCAGCTCCCGGGTCACAGATACGCAGTATTTT,CASSSRVTDTQYF
TRBV7-9,TRBJ1-4,few,.,TGTGCCAGCAGCCAAGGGGGTCCGGGCCGGGAACTGTTTTTT,CASSQGGPGRELFF
TRBV2,TRBJ1-2,.,.,TGTGCCAGCAGTTACGGGGGTAACTATGGCTACACCTTC,CASSYGGNYGYTF
TRBV30,TRBJ2-3,.,TRBD2,TGTGCCTGGAGTACAGCGGGAGTCACAGATACGCAGTATTTT,CAWSTAGVTDTQYF
TRBV28,TRBJ1-6,.,.,TGTGCCACCTGTCCTCCCGGGGATTCACCCCTCCACTTT,CATCPPGDSPLHF
TRBV29-1,TRBJ2-4,.,.,TGCAGCGTTACGACAGGCCGGGAAAACATTCAGTACTTC,CSVTTGRENIQYF
TRBV29-1,TRBJ2-4,few,.,TGCAGCGTCGGGAAGGCCGATCTAGCCAAAAACATTCAGTACTTC,CSVGKADLAKNIQYF
TRBV25-1,TRBJ2-7,once,.,TGTGCCAGCAGTGTTAGCACCTACGAGCAGTACTTC,CASSVSTYEQYF
TRBV4-1,TRBJ1-1,.,TRBD1,TGCGCCAGCAGAGACTCCGGGACAGCCATGAACACTGAAGCTTTCTTT,CASRDSGTAMNTEAFF
TRBV5-6,TRBJ2-7,.,.,TGTGCCAGCAGCTTGGCCCCGGGACCGAACTACGAGCAGTACTTC,CASSLAPGPNYEQYF
TRBV6-5,TRBJ1-2,.,TRBD1,TGTGCCAGCAGCCGGACAGGGGACGGCTACACCTTC,CASSRTGDGYTF
TRBV30,TRBJ2-2,.,.,TGTGCCTGGAGTGTGAGGACCACCGGGGAGCTGTTTTTT,CAWSVRTTGELFF
TRBV30,TRBJ1-6,once,.,TGTGCCTGGGGGGGTTTTACGGATTCACCCCTCCACTTT,CAWGGFTDSPLHF
TRBV7-9,TRBJ1-2,.,.,TGTGCCAGCAGCCCCGAAAGCCATGGCTACACCTTC,CASSPESHGYTF
TRBV7-2,TRBJ2-5,.,.,TGTGCCAGCAGCTCATACCCAGGGCCGGCGTACTTC,CASSSYPGPAYF
TRBV7-9,TRBJ1-2,.,.,TGTGCCAGCAGCCTTCAGCTCTATGGCTACACCTTC,CASSLQLYGYTF
TRBV9,TRBJ1-1,.,TRBD1,TGTGCCAGCAGCGAAGGACAGGGGGGACAGGTGAACACTGAAGCTTTCTTT,CASSEGQGGQVNTEAFF
TRBV7-9,TRBJ1-2,.,.,TGTGCCAGCAGCTTAGTGGAGAGCCATTATAGGGAAAATGGCTACACCTTC,CASSLVESHYRENGYTF
TRBV9,TRBJ1-2,.,.,TGTGCCAGCAGCTCAAACTATGGCTACACCTTC,CASSSNYGYTF
TRBV20-1,TRBJ2-7,.,.,TGCAGTGCTAGAACAAAGTACTTC,CSARTKYF
TRBV25-1,TRBJ1-2,.,TRBD1,TGTGCCAGCAGTGTCGGGACAGGGTCTGGCTACACCTTC,CASSVGTGSGYTF
TRBV29-1,TRBJ2-3,few,.,TGCAGCGTTGAAGGTTTAAGCGGGCGCACAGATACGCAGTATTTT,CSVEGLSGRTDTQYF
TRBV7-8,TRBJ2-2,.,.,TGTGCCAGCAGCTTAATTCGTACCGGGGAGCTGTTTTTT,CASSLIRTGELFF
TRBV5-1,TRBJ2-3,.,.,TGCGCCAGCCAGGACGGAGGAGGAGATACGCAGTATTTT,CASQDGGGDTQYF
TRBV5-4,TRBJ2-3,.,TRBD2,TGTGCCAGCAGCTCCGGACTAGCGGGGGAAGATACGCAGTATTTT,CASSSGLAGEDTQYF
TRBV7-9,TRBJ2-7,.,TRBD2,TGTGCCAGCAGCTTAGTAGCGACTAGCGTTTCCTACGAGCAGTACTTC,CASSLVATSVSYEQYF
TRBV5-1,TRBJ1-6,.,TRBD1,TGCGCCAGCAGCTTCGGGACAGGGATGGATTCACCCCTCCACTTT,CASSFGTGMDSPLHF
TRBV30,TRBJ1-1,.,TRBD1,TGTGCCGGGAGTGGGGGGACAGTGAACACTGAAGCTTTCTTT,CAGSGGTVNTEAFF
TRBV2,TRBJ1-2,.,.,TGTGCCAGCAGCCCGGGAGACTTCTATGGCTACACCTTC,CASSPGDFYGYTF
TRBV29-1,TRBJ2-3,.,.,TGCAGCGTTCTACTGGGGCCTACAGATACGCAGTATTTT,CSVLLGPTDTQYF
TRBV5-6,TRBJ2-5,.,.,TGTGCCAGCAGCTTGGAACGGGGCCTCGGGGAGACCCAGTACTTC,CASSLERGLGETQYF
TRBV6-5,TRBJ1-2,.,.,TGTGCCAGCAGTTCGCAAACGATGGCGCATAACTATGGCTACACCTTC,CASSSQTMAHNYGYTF
TRBV30,TRBJ1-2,.,.,TGTGCCTGGAGTGGCGTCGGCTACACCTTC,CAWSGVGYTF
TRBV6-5,TRBJ2-5,.,.,TGTGCCAGCAGTTACCTAAAGGGCGCCCGGGTGGAGACCCAGTACTTC,CASSYLKGARVETQYF
TRBV28,TRBJ2-6,.,.,TGTGCCAGCAGTTTACGTGTAGGTGGGGCCAACGTCCTGACTTTC,CASSLRVGGANVLTF
TRBV28,TRBJ2-5,.,TRBD2,TGTGCCAGCAGTTTTAGGCTAGCGGGGGAGACCCAGTACTTC,CASSFRLAGETQYF
TRBV5-4,TRBJ2-3,few,.,TGTGCCAGCAGCTTGTTTCAGGGTACAGATACGCAGTATTTT,CASSLFQGTDTQYF
TRBV23-1,TRBJ1-6,.,TRBD1,TGCGCCAGCAGTCAGAAACAGGGGGCAGAGAGTTCACCCCTCCACTTT,CASSQKQGAESSPLHF
TRBV18,TRBJ2-3,few,TRBD1,TGTGCCAGCTCACCGGGACAGAGGAGCACAGATACGCAGTATTTT,CASSPGQRSTDTQYF
TRBV6-1,TRBJ1-5,.,TRBD1,TGTGCCAGCGGGGGACAGGGGAGCCAGCCCCAGCATTTT,CASGGQGSQPQHF
TRBV19,TRBJ2-1,.,TRBD2,TGTGCCAGTAGTATAAGCCCGACTAGCGGGGGCTATGAGCAGTTCTTC,CASSISPTSGGYEQFF
TRBV1,TRBJ2-1,.,.,TGCACCAGCAGCCACGTCTGTTTTCCCCCCAATGAGCAGTTCTTC,CTSSHVCFPPNEQFF
TRBV4-1,TRBJ2-7,.,.,TGCGCCAGCAGCCAAGATTGGGGATTCATCTCCTACGAGCAGTACTTC,CASSQDWGFISYEQYF
TRBV9,TRBJ1-2,.,.,TGTGCCAGCAGCGTATGGGACCGCGACAACTATGGCTACACCTTC,CASSVWDRDNYGYTF
TRBV30,TRBJ1-2,.,.,TGTGCCTGGAGTCCCCGGTTAGGGGTCACGGTGGGTGGCTACACCTTC,CAWSPRLGVTVGGYTF
TRBV6-1,TRBJ2-2,.,.,TGTGCCAGCAGTAAAGACAGGAGAAGGAACACCGGGGAGCTGTTTTTT,CASSKDRRRNTGELFF
TRBV7-2,TRBJ2-3,few,TRBD2,TGTGCCAGCAGCCCCATGGGGCGGGGGGCGACAGATACGCAGTATTTT,CASSPMGRGATDTQYF
TRBV6-5,TRBJ2-1,.,TRBD2,TGTGCCAGCAGTTACTCTAGCGGGGGGTACAATGAGCAGTTCTTC,CASSYSSGGYNEQFF
TRBV7-3,TRBJ1-1,.,.,TGTGCCAGCAGCTTAATTAAGGGGGGCACTGAAGCTTTCTTT,CASSLIKGGTEAFF
TRBV2,TRBJ2-3,.,.,TGTGCCAGCAGTTCAAGGGACCTTAGCACAGATACGCAGTATTTT,CASSSRDLSTDTQYF